Presented here are 31 T cell receptor beta chains from one specimen sequenced in a study of PD-1 blockade in classical Hodgkin lymphoma. The protocol was immunoSEQ multiplex PCR, while the TCRdb copy is restricted to in-frame clones and leaves out a portion. The profile shows 31,000 or so clones, 65% to 90% of them singletons. All the patients suffered relapse after autologous stem cell transplantation, and brentuximab vedotin exposure differed. The study purified CD4+ T cells from thawed PBMCs using magnetic negative selection. Sequencing used CD4+ T cells from blood, obtained at baseline. Receptors originate from a human donor with classical Hodgkin lymphoma.

The chain is built from TRBV4-1 and TRBJ1-2; TRBD1 matches at 10 bases. Germline V lookup: CDR1 MGHRA, CDR2 YSYEKL. The J segment lost 5 bases and the V segment lost 1 base, leaving 4 bases of the junction unmatched. This CDR3 is 15 amino acids long. Here the CDR3 DNA reads TGCGCCAGCAGCCAAGCCCTGGGACAGGGGTATGGCTACACCTTC. This translates into CASSQALGQGYGYTF.

This clone turned up a few times. The rearrangement uses TRBV6-1 and TRBJ1-3; D not resolved. This CDR3 has 12 amino acids. Trimming removed 8 bases from V and 4 bases from J, with 9 bases in between. Germline CDR1 reads MNHNS; CDR2 reads SASEGT. Here the CDR3 reads CASHTTGNTIYF. CDR3 sequence (DNA): TGTGCCAGCCACACTACCGGAAACACCATATATTTT.

The chain is built from TRBV9 and TRBJ1-3, with D possibly being TRBD1 (5 bases). The CDR3 totals 18 residues. The V and J ends lost 4 bases and 1 base respectively, with 21 bases between them. Germline CDR1 reads SGDLS; CDR2 reads YYNGEE. The CDR3 protein is CASSPGDRLRGSGNTIYF. The CDR3 DNA is TGTGCCAGCAGCCCCGGCGACCGCCTTCGGGGGTCTGGAAACACCATATATTTT.

The chain joins TRBV6-4 to TRBJ2-3; D is undetermined. This CDR3 region has 13 residues. Germline CDR1 is MRHNA and CDR2 is SNTAGT. V gave up 5 bases and J gave up 6 bases, with 12 bases separating them. The CDR3 sequence is CASSIGPPDTQYF. The CDR3 DNA is TGTGCCAGCAGTATTGGACCCCCGGATACGCAGTATTTT.

CDR3 residues: CASSARGAGNQPQHF. DNA for the CDR3: TGCGCCAGCAGCGCCCGGGGGGCCGGCAATCAGCCCCAGCATTTT. The rearrangement joins TRBV10-1 to TRBJ1-5; tentative D call: TRBD1 (6 bases). CDR3 size: 15 residues. Trimming took off 6 bases at V and 2 bases at J, with 14 bases between the two ends. CDR1 WNHNN and CDR2 SYGVQD come from the germline V gene (reference sequence).

This chain joins TRBV2 and TRBJ2-7; TRBD2 is a possible D gene (6 bases). CDR1 is SNHLY and CDR2 is FYNNEI in the germline V gene. V lost 6 bases, J lost 6 bases, and 12 bases lay in between. CDR3 length: 12 amino acids. The CDR3 loop is CASSPAGREQYF. The CDR3 DNA sequence: TGTGCCAGCAGCCCCGCGGGACGCGAGCAGTACTTC. Full variable domain (remainder filled in from reference TRBV2 and TRBJ2-7): EPEVTQTPSHQVTQMGQEVILRCVPISNHLYFYWYRQILGQKVEFLVSFYNNEISEKSEIFDDQFSVERPDGSNFTLKIRSTKLEDSAMYFCASSPAGREQYFGPGTRLTVT.

This clone showed up just once. The DNA is omitted, as the CDR3 cannot be located on it reliably, and the CDR3 follows TCRdb's listing. The CDR3 is CASSKEVAQGAMNTEAFF. The V call is TRBV21-1, the J call TRBJ1-1; the listed D gene, TRBD1, was not tested against the DNA. TRBV21-1 is annotated as a pseudogene. The CDR3 is 18 amino acids in total, end residues counted.

The rearrangement joins TRBV3-1 (or the pseudogene TRBV3-2) to TRBJ2-1; D is undetermined. The germline V and J ends were trimmed by 4 bases and 12 bases, with 1 base remaining between them. CDR1 and CDR2 from the germline V gene are LGHDT and YNNKEL (reference sequence). This CDR3 comprises 8 residues. Written as DNA, the CDR3 is TGTGCCAGCAGCCCGCAGTTCTTC. This translates into CASSPQFF.

The chain links TRBV7-2 to TRBJ1-2; 9 nucleotides agree with TRBD1. V lost 5 bases to trimming and J lost 6 bases; unmatched junction nucleotides: 7. This CDR3 comprises 14 residues. Germline CDR1 is SGHTA and CDR2 is FQGNSA. The CDR3 DNA reads as TGTGCCAGCAGCCCCTTGACAGGGGGAAATGGCTACACCTTC. The encoded protein is CASSPLTGGNGYTF.

The chain links TRBV28 to TRBJ1-1; D is undetermined. Deletions cut 6 bases from V and 0 bases from J, with 8 bases between. The germline V gene encodes CDR1 MDHEN and CDR2 SYDVKM. The CDR3 length is 13 residues. The CDR3 nucleotides are TGTGCCAGCAGGCCCAGCATGAACACTGAAGCTTTCTTT. Translation: CASRPSMNTEAFF.

The CDR3 coding sequence is TGTGCCAGCAGCCAAGATTCCCTAGCGGGAGGGCCAGGACGGGAGACCCAGTACTTC. Residues: CASSQDSLAGGPGRETQYF. V usage is TRBV4-2 and J usage is TRBJ2-5; 12 bases are shared with TRBD2. The CDR3 length is 19 residues. V shed 0 bases and J 5 bases; nucleotides not matched to a gene: 13. Germline-derived CDR1 and CDR2 are LGHNA and YNFKEQ.

The V and J genes are TRBV19 and TRBJ2-1; TRBD2 matches at 9 bases. Germline-derived CDR1 and CDR2 are LNHDA and SQIVND (reference sequence). Germline trimming cut 3 bases from V and 9 bases from J; bases unmatched to any gene: 6. The CDR3 length is 14 residues. As DNA, the CDR3 is TGTGCCAGTAGTATCCAGCGGGAGGTCCGTGAGCAGTTCTTC. Translation: CASSIQREVREQFF.

The chain employs TRBV18 and TRBJ1-1; tentatively, D is TRBD1 (6 bases). The CDR3 has 14 residues. The germline gives CDR1 KGHSH, CDR2 LQKENI. Trimming left V 2 bases short and J 4 bases short, with 11 bases between. CDR3: CASSPYREATEAFF. In DNA, the CDR3 is TGTGCCAGCTCACCATACAGGGAGGCCACTGAAGCTTTCTTT.

This chain uses TRBV7-2 with TRBJ2-1; TRBD2 matches at 15 bases. The CDR3 is 17 residues long. CDR1 and CDR2 (germline): SGHTA, FQGNSA. With 1 base clipped from V and 7 bases from J, the junction kept 5 bases outside the gene matches. The CDR3 coding sequence is TGTGCCAGCAGCTTAGAGTCGGGACTAGCGGGAGGAAATGAGCAGTTCTTC. The encoded protein is CASSLESGLAGGNEQFF.

As DNA, the CDR3 is TGTGCCAGCAGTCCTGGCGGACAGACCTTTGAGACCCAGTACTTC. Protein product: CASSPGGQTFETQYF. This chain connects TRBV28 to TRBJ2-5, with D perhaps matching TRBD1 (6 bases). This CDR3 has 15 residues. CDR1 is MDHEN, CDR2 SYDVKM, per germline. V was cut by 5 bases and J by 5 bases, with 18 bases left in between.

This sequence joins TRBV7-9 and TRBJ2-5, with a tentative D call TRBD2 (6 bases). The V and J ends lost 5 bases and 2 bases respectively, with 12 bases between them. CDR3 length: 14 amino acids. Looked up from germline, CDR1 is SEHNR and CDR2 is FQNEAQ (reference sequence). The CDR3 DNA reads TGTGCCAGCAGCCCCAGCCGGGAGCAAGAGACCCAGTACTTC. Its translation is CASSPSREQETQYF.

The rearrangement joins TRBV11-1 to TRBJ2-2; 10 bases align to TRBD2. CDR3 length: 16 amino acids. With 0 bases clipped from V and 6 bases from J, the junction kept 4 bases outside the gene matches. Germline CDR1 and CDR2: SGHAT and FQDESV (reference sequence). The CDR3 loop reads CASSLAQAGGSGELFF. As DNA, the CDR3 is TGTGCCAGCAGCTTAGCGCAAGCGGGAGGGTCCGGGGAGCTGTTTTTT.

The rearrangement uses TRBV10-1 and TRBJ2-1; D is unclear. With 0 bases removed from V and 8 bases from J, the gap between germline ends came to 14 bases. CDR1 and CDR2 from the germline V gene are WNHNN and SYGVQD (reference sequence). This CDR3 has 15 amino acids. This chain's CDR3 is CASSESNGGLDEQFF. The CDR3 DNA follows: TGCGCCAGCAGTGAGTCGAATGGCGGCCTCGATGAGCAGTTCTTC.

Only one count was recorded for this clone. J is TRBJ1-2 and V is TRBV28, with D possibly being TRBD1 (6 bases). The V end lost 2 bases, the J end lost 6 bases, and 10 bases lay between the germline ends. This CDR3 is built from 13 residues. CDR1 and CDR2 from the germline V gene are MDHEN and SYDVKM. CDR3 sequence: CASSLRGSNGYTF. The CDR3 DNA is TGTGCCAGCAGTTTAAGGGGGAGTAATGGCTACACCTTC.

In its sample, this clone was seen a few times. The chain carries TRBV5-1 and TRBJ1-2; the D gene is possibly TRBD1 (5 bases). The CDR3 sequence is 15 residues long. Germline CDR1 SGHRS, CDR2 YFSETQ. The V and J ends lost 4 bases and 0 bases respectively, with 13 bases between them. CDR3 loop: CASSPGTAANYGYTF. CDR3 bases: TGCGCCAGCAGCCCCGGGACGGCCGCTAACTATGGCTACACCTTC.

V is TRBV10-3 and J is TRBJ2-7; TRBD2 matches at 12 bases. CDR1 and CDR2 from the germline V gene are ENHRY and SYGVKD. This CDR3 contains 13 residues. V was clipped by 10 bases and J by 4 bases; unmatched bases: 5. In nucleotides, the CDR3 is TGTGCCACCCGACTAGCGGGAGCTTACGAGCAGTACTTC. Encoded protein: CATRLAGAYEQYF.

The V gene is TRBV6-1, the J gene TRBJ1-1; D unresolved. The length of the CDR3 is 12 residues. Trimming left V 2 bases short and J 5 bases short, with 6 bases between. In germline, CDR1 is MNHNS, CDR2 SASEGT. CDR3 coding DNA: TGTGCCAGCAGTGAACAGGTTACTGAAGCTTTCTTT. Translated: CASSEQVTEAFF.

This clone was seen a handful of times. This rearrangement joins TRBV29-1 to TRBJ1-1, with D maybe TRBD1 (6 bases). The CDR3 runs to 15 residues. CDR1 is SQVTM and CDR2 is ANQGSEA in the germline V gene. With 3 bases removed from V and 4 bases from J, the gap between germline ends came to 18 bases. The CDR3, as DNA: TGCAGCGTTGATGGGGTGGGGGCGCGGGGCACTGAAGCTTTCTTT. Amino acid sequence: CSVDGVGARGTEAFF.

The chain uses TRBV30 and TRBJ2-7, with 9 bases matching TRBD1. V shed 3 bases and J 6 bases; nucleotides not matched to a gene: 12. The CDR3 has 15 amino acids. CDR1 is GTSNPN, CDR2 SVGIG, per germline (reference sequence). The CDR3, as DNA: TGTGCCTGGAGGGCCGACAGGGGGAGGTCTGGCGAGCAGTACTTC. It is translated as CAWRADRGRSGEQYF.

The chain combines TRBV18 with TRBJ1-1, with 7 bases aligning to TRBD1. The CDR3 is 12 residues long. Trimming at V came to 6 bases and at J to 4 bases, leaving 2 bases not matched to a gene. Germline V CDR1 and CDR2: KGHSH, LQKENI. The CDR3 sequence is CASSRQGTEAFF. The DNA of the CDR3 is TGTGCCAGCTCCCGACAGGGCACTGAAGCTTTCTTT. The complete variable domain, with remaining parts taken from reference TRBV18 and TRBJ1-1, reads NAGVMQNPRHLVRRRGQEARLRCSPMKGHSHVYWYRQLPEEGLKFMVYLQKENIIDESGMPKERFSAEFPKEGPSILRIQQVVRGDSAAYFCASSRQGTEAFFGQGTRLTVV.

The chain is built from TRBV25-1 and TRBJ2-1; 7 bases fit TRBD2. Germline loops: CDR1 MGHDK, CDR2 SYGVNS. The CDR3 runs to 14 residues. Trimming removed 5 bases from V and 5 bases from J; junction bases left unmatched: 6. The chain's CDR3 is CASSKGSGNNEQFF. CDR3 bases: TGTGCCAGCAGTAAAGGGAGCGGGAACAATGAGCAGTTCTTC.

This chain links TRBV10-3 with TRBJ2-5, with TRBD2 matching over 15 bases. V lost 3 bases, J lost 1 base, and 6 bases stayed unmatched. The CDR3 length is 18 residues. Germline values: CDR1 ENHRY, CDR2 SYGVKD. CDR3 in amino acids: CAISEPGTSGRRQETQYF. The CDR3 DNA reads as TGTGCCATCAGTGAACCCGGGACTAGCGGGAGGCGCCAAGAGACCCAGTACTTC.

This chain links TRBV19 with TRBJ2-7, with TRBD1 matching 7 bases. CDR3 length: 17 residues. V was clipped by 1 base and J by 1 base; unmatched bases: 10. Germline V CDR1 and CDR2: LNHDA, SQIVND (reference sequence). The CDR3: CASSIGQGQGRSYEQYF. Written as DNA, the CDR3 is TGTGCCAGTAGTATAGGACAGGGACAAGGAAGATCCTACGAGCAGTACTTC. The whole variable domain, filled in from reference TRBV19 and TRBJ2-7, reads DGGITQSPKYLFRKEGQNVTLSCEQNLNHDAMYWYRQDPGQGLRLIYYSQIVNDFQKGDIAEGYSVSREKKESFPLTVTSAQKNPTAFYLCASSIGQGQGRSYEQYFGPGTRLTVT.

The chain joins TRBV5-4 to TRBJ1-6; TRBD1 aligns across 7 bases. Germline V gives CDR1 SGHNT, CDR2 YYREEE (reference sequence). V shed 4 bases and J 6 bases; nucleotides not matched to a gene: 7. The CDR3 consists of 15 residues. The CDR3 region has the DNA TGTGCCAGCAGCCCCGGGACAGACATTAATTCACCCCTCCACTTT. Translation: CASSPGTDINSPLHF. The whole variable domain, remainder taken from reference TRBV5-4 and TRBJ1-6, is ETGVTQSPTHLIKTRGQQVTLRCSSQSGHNTVSWYQQALGQGPQFIFQYYREEENGRGNFPPRFSGLQFPNYSSELNVNALELDDSALYLCASSPGTDINSPLHFGNGTRLTVT.

The chain uses TRBV23-1 and TRBJ1-2; D gene ambiguous. TRBV23-1 qualifies as an ORF whose function is uncertain. V was pared by 0 bases and J by 2 bases, with 16 bases between. The CDR3 contains 17 residues. The CDR3 coding sequence is TGCGCCAGCAGTCAATCACGGACGGAGGCAAGGAACTATGGCTACACCTTC. Its protein is CASSQSRTEARNYGYTF.

The V call is TRBV28, the J call TRBJ2-7; TRBD2 is a possible D gene (6 bases). The CDR3 is 17 residues long. V was cut by 8 bases and J by 3 bases, with 26 bases left in between. Per germline, CDR1 MDHEN and CDR2 SYDVKM. The CDR3 DNA reads TGTGCCAGCGCAACAGCGGGTGGGAACGGACCAAACTACGAGCAGTACTTC. This gives the protein CASATAGGNGPNYEQYF.